This T cell receptor beta chain was documented in a study of cytomegalovirus exposure and HLA in healthy donors. Whole-study findings and limits: Through in vitro validation, a few CMV-associated chains were shown to be specific for CMV antigens. Immune exposure information comprised only CMV serostatus.

Trimming at V came to 4 bases and at J to 4 bases, leaving 6 bases not matched to a gene. Germline CDR1 SQVTM, CDR2 ANQGSEA. CDR3 length: 14 residues. Use of 60 Vbeta and 13 Jbeta primers characterized the PCR. Repertoires were generated with immunoSEQ multiplex PCR, while TCRdb's copy carries only in-frame clones and drops some. The data hold approximately 100,000 clones, with 65% to 80% observed a single time. With respect to this clone: The antigen remains undetermined.

The source of this sequence is a woman in her thirties or forties in good health and CMV-seronegative. J is TRBJ2-5 and V is TRBV29-1; 10 bases agree with TRBD2. The sample was PBMCs. This CDR3 is CSVGSLAGVETQYF. The DNA for the CDR3 is TGCAGCGTTGGAAGTCTAGCGGGAGTAGAGACCCAGTACTTC. Supplemented by reference TRBV29-1 and TRBJ2-5, the full variable domain reads SAVISQKPSRDICQRGTSLTIQCQVDSQVTMMFWYRQQPGQSLTLIATANQGSEATYESGFVIDKFPISRPNLTFSTLTVSNMSPEDSSIYLCSVGSLAGVETQYFGPGTRLLVL.